This entry lists 23 T cell receptor beta chains sequenced from one sample in a study of T cell repertoires in breast cancer. An expanded emulsion RT-PCR with primers for all TCR V genes paired CD8+ T cell chains. Blocking oligonucleotides added to a second nested PCR suppressed unpaired genes. TCRdb recomputed calls from the emulsion pairing reads with MiXCR, one row per CDR3 protein. The sample lists under 150 distinct CDR3 sequences, 30% to 45% occurring once. Sample: CD8+ T cells. The receptors were gathered from a pool of human donors with breast cancer or a healthy control (not recorded which).

V gene TRBV7-6 combines with J gene TRBJ2-7; TRBD2 matches 9 bases. This CDR3 is built from 14 residues. Unmatched junction bases numbered 13, after V lost 3 bases and J lost 13 bases. Germline V lookup: CDR1 SGHVS, CDR2 FNYEAQ. The CDR3 DNA sequence: TGTGCCAGCAGCTTGCCGGGACTAGCAGGCGATCTTTACTTC. Translated: CASSLPGLAGDLYF.

With respect to this clonotype: Germline is not matched at one junction end, which may reflect a read error. This sequence joins TRBV7-6 and TRBJ2-7; 8 positions match TRBD2. The CDR3 has 14 residues. Looked up from germline, CDR1 is SGHVS and CDR2 is FNYEAQ. The CDR3 loop reads CVSSLPGLVGEQYF. The CDR3 nucleotides read TGTGTCAGCAGCTTGCCGGGACTAGTAGGTGAGCAGTACTTC.

As for this clonotype: The junction and the germline gene differ at one end; a read error may be behind it. The chain is built from TRBV7-6 and TRBJ2-7, with TRBD2 matching over 9 bases. The CDR3 sequence is 14 residues long. From germline, CDR1 is SGHVS and CDR2 FNYEAQ. The CDR3 here is CASSLLGLAGEHYF. As DNA, the CDR3 is TGTGCCAGCAGCTTGTTGGGACTAGCAGGCGAGCATTACTTC.

This clonotype showed up just once. The chain couples TRBV4-3 to TRBJ1-2; the D is unclear. Between the trimmed V and J ends, which lost 5 bases and 11 bases, there was a span of 21 bases. This CDR3 has 14 residues. Germline CDR1 and CDR2: LGHNA and YSLEER. The CDR3 bases are TGCGCCAGCAGCATCGGAAAGGGAATAATCGGTTACACCTTC. Translating gives CASSIGKGIIGYTF.

The gene calls are TRBV7-6 and TRBJ2-7; tentatively, D is TRBD1 (5 bases). V lost 3 bases and J 7 bases, leaving 16 bases between the germline ends. Germline-derived CDR1 and CDR2 are SGHVS and FNYEAQ. The CDR3 has 14 residues. The CDR3 DNA sequence: TGTGCCAGCAGCTTGCAGGGAATGGCAGGTGAGCAGTACTTC. Translating it yields CASSLQGMAGEQYF. The full variable domain, with the rest looked up from reference TRBV7-6 and TRBJ2-7, is GAGVSQSPRYKVTKRGQDVALRCDPISGHVSLYWYRQALGQGPEFLTYFNYEAQQDKSGLPNDRFSAERPEGSISTLTIQRTEQRDSAMYRCASSLQGMAGEQYFGPGTRLTVT.

Note on this clonotype: Germline and junction disagree at one end, which may indicate a read error. This chain joins TRBV7-3 and TRBJ1-1; TRBD1 matches at 9 bases. This CDR3 has 15 residues. Germline CDR1 reads SGHTA; CDR2 reads FQGTGA. CDR3 loop: CAGSLTGGMNTEAIF. The CDR3 DNA sequence: TGTGCCGGCAGCTTGACAGGGGGGATGAACACTGAAGCTATCTTT.

Concerning this clonotype: One junction end does not reproduce the germline sequence, and a read error may be involved. The genes are TRBV6-2 or TRBV6-3 and TRBJ2-1; 8 bases fit TRBD2. Germline lookup yields CDR1 MNHEY and CDR2 SVGEGT. The CDR3 loop spans 14 amino acids. For the CDR3, the DNA is TGTGCCAGCAACGGGAGGGCCATTACAAATGAGAAGTTCTTC. It translates to CASNGRAITNEKFF.

The rearrangement uses TRBV7-6 and TRBJ2-7; D possibly corresponds to TRBD2 (5 bases). Germline assignment: CDR1 SGHVS and CDR2 FNYEAQ. This CDR3 region has 14 residues. The CDR3 DNA is TGTGTCTGTAGCTTGCTGGGTCTAGCAGGCGAGCAGTACTTC. Translation: CVCSLLGLAGEQYF.

Worth noting for this clonotype: A read error is possible here, since a much larger clone lies one base away. The V gene is TRBV7-9, the J gene TRBJ2-2; D is unclear. The CDR3 has 14 residues. Germline V CDR1 and CDR2: SEHNR, FQNEAQ (reference sequence). CDR3 DNA sequence: TGTGCCTGCAGCCCACGGGCGAACACCGGGGAGCTGTTTTTT. Translating it yields CACSPRANTGELFF.

This clonotype rates as medium-sized. The chain uses TRBV6-1 and TRBJ2-1; no firm D call. V was clipped by 7 bases and J by 5 bases, with 15 bases between them. Looked up from germline, CDR1 is MNHNS and CDR2 is SASEGT. The CDR3 has 14 amino acids. The CDR3 DNA is TGTGCCAGCAACGGTATGGCCATTAACAATGAGCAGTTCTTC. Encoded protein: CASNGMAINNEQFF.

This clonotype is termed medium-sized (0.01 to 0.1%). This could be a read error, since a much larger clone is one nucleotide away. The rearrangement links TRBV7-8 to TRBJ1-3; D gene unclear. Germline CDR1 reads SGHVS; CDR2 reads FQNEAQ. The CDR3 has 12 amino acids. CDR3 residues: CSSSLTGNAIYF. DNA of the CDR3: TGTTCCAGCAGCTTAACTGGAAACGCCATATATTTT.

To note about this clonotype: Its ends do not fully match the called genes, so a read error is possible. This chain uses TRBV7-6 with TRBJ2-7, with a possible D match to TRBD2 (5 bases). The CDR3 contains 14 residues. Germline-derived CDR1 and CDR2 are SGHVS and FNYEAQ. The CDR3 nucleotides are TGTGCCAGTAGCTTGCTGGGTCTAGCAGGCGAGCGGTACTTC. Amino acids: CASSLLGLAGERYF.

This sequence joins TRBV19 and TRBJ2-3; D ambiguous. Germline assignment: CDR1 LNHDA and CDR2 SQIVND (reference sequence). Trimming pared 1 base from V and 0 bases from J, leaving 5 bases between. The CDR3 spans 14 residues. The CDR3 nucleotides are TGTGCCAGTAGTATAGTATACAGCACAGATACGCAGTATTTT. Its translation is CASSIVYSTDTQYF.

The chain has TRBV7-3 and TRBJ1-6; D gene uncertain. Trimming removed 0 bases from V and 7 bases from J, with 10 bases in between. The germline gives CDR1 SGHTA, CDR2 FQGTGA. The CDR3 is 15 amino acids. The CDR3 here is CASSLTGGGNSPLHF. CDR3 DNA: TGTGCCAGCAGCTTAACTGGAGGAGGAAATTCACCCCTCCACTTT.

Sample share makes this clonotype hyperexpanded. The chain employs TRBV7-6 and TRBJ2-7; 9 bases agree with TRBD2. V dropped 3 bases and J dropped 6; count of bases not matched to a gene: 6. Germline lookup yields CDR1 SGHVS and CDR2 FNYEAQ. The CDR3 is 14 residues long. CDR3 protein: CASSLPGLAGEQYF. DNA for the CDR3: TGTGCCAGCAGCTTGCCGGGACTAGCAGGCGAGCAGTACTTC.

Concerning this clonotype itself: This likely comes from a read error, as the CDR3 has no conserved phenylalanine or tryptophan at its end. The chain couples TRBV7-6 to TRBJ2-7; perhaps D is TRBD1 or TRBD2 (5 bases each). Germline CDR1 reads SGHVS; CDR2 reads FNYEAQ. The ends were cut back, 3 bases at V and 6 bases at J, with 15 bases in the middle. The CDR3 loop spans 14 amino acids. The DNA for the CDR3 is TGTGCCAGCAGCTTGCCGGGGCTAGCAGGCGAGCAGTACCTT. Protein: CASSLPGLAGEQYL.

Concerning this clonotype: No conserved phenylalanine or tryptophan ends this CDR3, so it is likely a read error. V and J are TRBV4-3 and TRBJ1-2; 8 positions agree with TRBD1. The germline V gene has CDR1 LGHNA and CDR2 YSLEER. This CDR3 is 14 amino acids long. The CDR3 loop is CASSLGQGRLGYTS. Here the CDR3 DNA reads TGCGCAAGCAGCCTCGGACAGGGAAGACTCGGTTACACCTCC.

CDR3 loop: CANNGRAINNEQFF. CDR3 coding DNA: TGTGCTAACAACGGAAGGGCCATTAACAATGAGCAGTTCTTC. The V call is TRBV6-2 or TRBV6-3, the J call TRBJ2-1; D gene ambiguous. CDR3 size: 14 residues. Per germline, CDR1 MNHEY and CDR2 SVGEGT.

There are a few counts of this clonotype. This sequence joins TRBV4-3 and TRBJ1-2; 8 bases map to TRBD1. In germline, CDR1 is LGHNA, CDR2 YSLEER. The CDR3 runs 14 residues. V trimming: 5 bases; J trimming: 11 bases; junction bases outside the gene matches: 13. The CDR3 DNA follows: TGCGCCAGCAGCTTCGGACAGGGAAGACTCGGTTACACCTTC. The encoded protein is CASSFGQGRLGYTF.

This clonotype was counted only a few times. The CDR3 reads CASSLPGLVGEQYF. CDR3 DNA: TGTGCCAGCAGCTTGCCGGGACTAGTTGGGGAGCAGTACTTC. This chain links TRBV7-6 with TRBJ2-7, with 8 bases that match TRBD2. After removal of 3 bases from V and 7 bases from J, the junction contained 8 bases not matched to a gene. The CDR3 extends over 14 amino acids. Germline CDR1 reads SGHVS; CDR2 reads FNYEAQ.

In its sample, this clonotype is medium-sized (0.01 to 0.1%). The chain is built from TRBV5-5 and TRBJ2-5; D is ambiguous. V was trimmed by 3 bases and J by 8 bases, leaving 8 bases between them. Germline V gives CDR1 SGHKS, CDR2 YYEKEE (reference sequence). The CDR3 length is 11 residues. The CDR3 reads CASSSRKTQYF. CDR3 nucleotides: TGTGCCAGCAGCTCGCGGAAAACCCAGTACTTC.

The rearrangement joins TRBV4-3 to TRBJ1-2, with 8 bases aligning to TRBD1. Germline V gene data show CDR1 as LGHNA and CDR2 as YSLEER. The CDR3 consists of 14 residues. The junction had 13 bases not matched to a gene; V was cut back by 5 bases and J by 11 bases. CDR3 nucleotides: TGCGCCAGCAGCTTCGGACAGGGAAGACTCGTTTACACCTTC. It yields the protein CASSFGQGRLVYTF.

This clonotype was observed a handful of times. The chain employs TRBV7-3 and TRBJ1-1; 7 bases are shared with TRBD1. From germline, CDR1 is SGHTA and CDR2 FQGTGA. J lost 0 bases, V lost 3 bases, and 4 bases had no gene match. The CDR3 is 15 amino acids. The CDR3 region has the DNA TGTGCCAGCAGCTTGTTAGGGGGCATGAACACTGAAGCTTTCTTT. Translation gives CASSLLGGMNTEAFF.